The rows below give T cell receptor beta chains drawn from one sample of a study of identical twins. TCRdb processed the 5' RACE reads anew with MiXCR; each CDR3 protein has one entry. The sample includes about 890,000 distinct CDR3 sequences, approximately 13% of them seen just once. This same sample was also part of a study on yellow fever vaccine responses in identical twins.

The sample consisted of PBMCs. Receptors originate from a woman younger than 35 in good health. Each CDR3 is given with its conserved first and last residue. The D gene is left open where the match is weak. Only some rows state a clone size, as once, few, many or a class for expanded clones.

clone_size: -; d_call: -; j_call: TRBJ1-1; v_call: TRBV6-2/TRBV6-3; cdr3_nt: TGTGCCAGCAGTTACTCGCGAAGTGGAGGTCACACTGAAGCTTTCTTT; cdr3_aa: CASSYSRSGGHTEAFF
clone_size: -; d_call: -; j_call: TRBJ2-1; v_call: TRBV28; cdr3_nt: TGTGCCAGCAGGTGGGGGGCCCTTTACAATGAGCAGTTCTTC; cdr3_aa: CASRWGALYNEQFF
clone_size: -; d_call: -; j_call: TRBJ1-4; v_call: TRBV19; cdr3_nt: TGTGCCAGTACCGCAGCGACTGGAGGGTCGGAAAAACTGTTTTTT; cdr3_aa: CASTAATGGSEKLFF
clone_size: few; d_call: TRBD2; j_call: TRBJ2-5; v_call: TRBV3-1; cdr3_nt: TGTGCCAGCAGCCAGGGACTAGCGGGGCCGTACCAAGAGACCCAGTACTTC; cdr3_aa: CASSQGLAGPYQETQYF
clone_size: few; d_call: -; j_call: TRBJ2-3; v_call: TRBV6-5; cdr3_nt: TGTGCCAGCAGTTATCGGACAGTTAACACAGATACGCAGTATTTT; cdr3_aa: CASSYRTVNTDTQYF
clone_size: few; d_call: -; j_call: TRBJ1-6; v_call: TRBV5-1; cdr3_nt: TGCGCCAGCAGCTTGGCCGGTCGGTATAATTCACCCCTCCACTTT; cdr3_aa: CASSLAGRYNSPLHF
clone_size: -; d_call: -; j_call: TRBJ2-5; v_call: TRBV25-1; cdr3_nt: TGTGCCAGCAGTGACGAGGGGGGGTTGCGAGAGACCCAGTACTTC; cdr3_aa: CASSDEGGLRETQYF
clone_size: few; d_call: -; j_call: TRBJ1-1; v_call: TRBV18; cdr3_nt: TGTGCCAGCTCACCCTTTGGGGGGGTTAATACTGAAGCTTTCTTT; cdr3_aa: CASSPFGGVNTEAFF
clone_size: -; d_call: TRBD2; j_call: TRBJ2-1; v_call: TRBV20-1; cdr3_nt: TGCAGTGTCAAGACTAGCGGGGGGTTTAAGCAGTTCTTC; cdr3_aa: CSVKTSGGFKQFF
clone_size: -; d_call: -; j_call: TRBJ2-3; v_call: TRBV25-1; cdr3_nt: TGTGCCAGCAGTGAAGCAATCACAGATACGCAGTATTTT; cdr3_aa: CASSEAITDTQYF
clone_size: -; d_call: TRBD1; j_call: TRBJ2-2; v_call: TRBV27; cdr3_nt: TGTGCCAGCAGTCTAGGGGGCGGGTCGAACACCGGGGAGCTGTTTTTT; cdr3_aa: CASSLGGGSNTGELFF
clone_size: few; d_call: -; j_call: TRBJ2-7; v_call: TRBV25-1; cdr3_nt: TGTGCCAGCAGTGCTGGGATCCACGAGCAGTACTTC; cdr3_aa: CASSAGIHEQYF
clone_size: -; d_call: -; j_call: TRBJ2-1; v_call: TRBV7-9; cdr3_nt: TGTGCCAGCAGCTCTGCGGTTGAGCAGTTCTTC; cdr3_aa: CASSSAVEQFF
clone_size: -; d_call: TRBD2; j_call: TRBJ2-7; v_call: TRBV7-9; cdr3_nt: TGTGCCAGCAGCTTAAGCCTAGCGGGAGACCCCTACGAGCAGTACTTC; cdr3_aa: CASSLSLAGDPYEQYF
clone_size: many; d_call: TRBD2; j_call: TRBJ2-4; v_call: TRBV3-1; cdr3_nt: TGTGCCAGCAGCCATGCGGGGGGCATCTTCTTC; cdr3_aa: CASSHAGGIFF
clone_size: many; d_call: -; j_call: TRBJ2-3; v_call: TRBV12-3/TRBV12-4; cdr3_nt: TGTGCCAGCGTGTGGCGGTCTAGCACAGATACGCAGTATTTT; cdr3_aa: CASVWRSSTDTQYF
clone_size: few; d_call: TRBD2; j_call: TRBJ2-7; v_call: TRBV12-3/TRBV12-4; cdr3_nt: TGTGCCAGCAGTTCGGACTCTCTAGCGGGAGAGCAGTACTTC; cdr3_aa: CASSSDSLAGEQYF
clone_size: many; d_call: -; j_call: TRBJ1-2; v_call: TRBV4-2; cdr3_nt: TGTGCCAGCAGCCAAGATAGTCCGAACTTTGGCTATGGCTACACCTTC; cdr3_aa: CASSQDSPNFGYGYTF
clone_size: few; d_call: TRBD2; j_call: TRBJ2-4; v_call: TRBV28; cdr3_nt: TGTGCCAGCAGTAGAGCGGGAGATGGTAAAAACATTCAGTACTTC; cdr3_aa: CASSRAGDGKNIQYF
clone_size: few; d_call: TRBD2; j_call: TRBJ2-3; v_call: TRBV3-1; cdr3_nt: TGTGCCAGCAGCCAAGCGATGACTAGCGGCACAGATACGCAGTATTTT; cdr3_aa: CASSQAMTSGTDTQYF
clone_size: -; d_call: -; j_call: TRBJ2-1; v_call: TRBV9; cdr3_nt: TGTGCCAGCGGGGGAGAGGGCCGGTACTCCTACAATGAGCAGTTCTTC; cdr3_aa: CASGGEGRYSYNEQFF
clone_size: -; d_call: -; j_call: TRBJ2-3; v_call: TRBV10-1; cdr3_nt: TGCGCCAGCAGTGAAGGAGACAATACGCAGTATTTT; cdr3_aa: CASSEGDNTQYF
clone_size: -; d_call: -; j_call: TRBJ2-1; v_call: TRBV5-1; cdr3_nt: TGCGCCAGCAGATATGTTTTAGTCAGGGGAGGCAATGAGCAGTTCTTC; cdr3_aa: CASRYVLVRGGNEQFF
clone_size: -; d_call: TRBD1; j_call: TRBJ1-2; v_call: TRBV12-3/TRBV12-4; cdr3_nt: TGTGCCAGCAGTAGCTCGGGACAGGGAGACTTCGGGGGCTACACCTTC; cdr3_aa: CASSSSGQGDFGGYTF
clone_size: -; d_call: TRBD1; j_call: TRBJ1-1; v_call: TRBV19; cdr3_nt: TGTGCCAGTAGGACGACAGGGGGAGGCACTGAAGCTTTCTTT; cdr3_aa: CASRTTGGGTEAFF
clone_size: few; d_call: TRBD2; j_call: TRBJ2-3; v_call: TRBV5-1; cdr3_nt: TGCGCCAGCAGCTTGGAACTAGCGGACCTCACAGATACGCAGTATTTT; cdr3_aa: CASSLELADLTDTQYF
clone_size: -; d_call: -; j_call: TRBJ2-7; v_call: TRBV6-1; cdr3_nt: TGTGCCAGCTCAGGTTCCCAGGGGCGCTACGAGCAGTACTTC; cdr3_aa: CASSGSQGRYEQYF
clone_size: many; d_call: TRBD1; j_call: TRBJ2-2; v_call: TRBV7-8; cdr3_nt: TGTGCCAGCAGCGGAGAGGTGGGACAGGATCCCGGGGAGCTGTTTTTT; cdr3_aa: CASSGEVGQDPGELFF
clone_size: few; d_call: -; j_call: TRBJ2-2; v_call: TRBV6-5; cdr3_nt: TGTGCCAGCAGTTACTCCTCCATAAGCCCATCCGGGGAGCTGTTTTTT; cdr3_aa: CASSYSSISPSGELFF
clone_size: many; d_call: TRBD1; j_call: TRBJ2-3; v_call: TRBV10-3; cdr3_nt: TGTGCCATCAGTCCCGGCCAGGGGGCGGGCACAGATACGCAGTATTTT; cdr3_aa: CAISPGQGAGTDTQYF
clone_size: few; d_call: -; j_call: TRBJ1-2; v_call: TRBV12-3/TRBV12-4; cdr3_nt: TGTGCCAGCAGTTCCCAGGACGGTACCTATGGCTACACCTTC; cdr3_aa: CASSSQDGTYGYTF
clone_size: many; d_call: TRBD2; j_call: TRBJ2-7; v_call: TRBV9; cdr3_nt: TGTGCCAGCAGCGTGAGGGAGGGTGGCGGGAGGTACGAGCAGTACTTC; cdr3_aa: CASSVREGGGRYEQYF
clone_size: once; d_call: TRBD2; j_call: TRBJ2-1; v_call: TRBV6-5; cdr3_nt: TGTGCCAGCAGTTACTCGAGTGTCCGACTAGCGGGAGGTATAGTGCAGTTCTTC; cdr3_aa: CASSYSSVRLAGGIVQFF
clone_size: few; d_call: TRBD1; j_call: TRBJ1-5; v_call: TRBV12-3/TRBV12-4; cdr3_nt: TGTGCCAGCAGTTTCTGGCAGGGGGTCAATCAGCCCCAGCATTTT; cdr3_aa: CASSFWQGVNQPQHF
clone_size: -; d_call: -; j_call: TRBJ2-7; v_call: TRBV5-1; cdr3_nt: TGCGCCAGCAGCTTTCGGCCGAACTCCTACGAGCAGTACTTC; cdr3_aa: CASSFRPNSYEQYF
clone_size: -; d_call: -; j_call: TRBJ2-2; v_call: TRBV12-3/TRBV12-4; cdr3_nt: TGTGCCAGCATAAGGGGGGGATACACCGGGGAGCTGTTTTTT; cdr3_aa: CASIRGGYTGELFF
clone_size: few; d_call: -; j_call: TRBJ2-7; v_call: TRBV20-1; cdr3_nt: TGCAGTGCGGAGAAGTTCGAACGGAACGAGCAGTACTTC; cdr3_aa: CSAEKFERNEQYF
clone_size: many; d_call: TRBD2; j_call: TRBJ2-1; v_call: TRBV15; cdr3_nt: TGTGCCACCAGCAGAGGACTAGCGGGGAACAATGAGCAGTTCTTC; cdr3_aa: CATSRGLAGNNEQFF
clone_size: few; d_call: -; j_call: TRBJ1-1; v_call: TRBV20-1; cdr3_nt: TGCAGTGCTAGCTTTTTCACTGAAGCTTTCTTT; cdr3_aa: CSASFFTEAFF
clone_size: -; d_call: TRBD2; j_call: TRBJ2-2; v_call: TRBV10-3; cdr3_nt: TGTGCCATCAGTGGATGGACTAGCGGGTCCACCGGGGAGCTGTTTTTT; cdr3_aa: CAISGWTSGSTGELFF
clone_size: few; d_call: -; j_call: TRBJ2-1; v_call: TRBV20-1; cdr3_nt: TGCAGTGCCAAGAAGTCCCGGACGGAGTTCTTC; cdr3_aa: CSAKKSRTEFF
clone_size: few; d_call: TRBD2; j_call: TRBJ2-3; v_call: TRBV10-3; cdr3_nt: TGTGCCATCACCAGCGGGGGAAGCACAGATACGCAGTATTTT; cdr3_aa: CAITSGGSTDTQYF
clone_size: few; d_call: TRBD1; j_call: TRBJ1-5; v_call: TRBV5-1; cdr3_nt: TGCGCCAGCAGCAAAGGACAGGGGGAAAGTCAGCCCCAGCATTTT; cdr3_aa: CASSKGQGESQPQHF
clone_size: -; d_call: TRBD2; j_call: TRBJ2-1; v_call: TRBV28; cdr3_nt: TGTGCCAGCAGTTTTGGGAGGGAAAAGCAGTTCTTC; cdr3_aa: CASSFGREKQFF
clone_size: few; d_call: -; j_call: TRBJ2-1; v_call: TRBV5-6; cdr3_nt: TGTGCCAGCAGCTTTGCTAAAGATGAGCAGTTCTTC; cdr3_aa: CASSFAKDEQFF
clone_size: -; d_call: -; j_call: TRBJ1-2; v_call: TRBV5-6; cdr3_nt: TGTGCCAGCAGCTTGGGGCCGGAATTCTATGGCTACACCTTC; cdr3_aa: CASSLGPEFYGYTF
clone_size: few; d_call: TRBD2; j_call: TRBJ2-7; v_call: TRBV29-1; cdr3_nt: TGCAGCGTCCCCGGTAGCGGGGGGTCCTACGAGCAGTACTTC; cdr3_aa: CSVPGSGGSYEQYF
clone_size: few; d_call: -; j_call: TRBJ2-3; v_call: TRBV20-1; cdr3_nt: TGCAGTGCTACGCGTACTAGCTCCCAGTATTTT; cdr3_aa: CSATRTSSQYF